Following are 9 T cell receptor beta chains from one sample sequenced in a study of T cells in Graves' hyperthyroidism and ophthalmopathy. Template material for amplifying TCR beta CDR3 regions consisted of RNA transcripts. RT-PCR in the first round (using the HTBI primer set) targeted the TCR CDR3. TCRdb passed the multiplex PCR reads through MiXCR, listing each CDR3 protein once. The table lists about 710,000 distinct CDR3 sequences, around 15% of them singletons, with 8.4% in the top ten. Sequenced material: blood. Receptors were obtained from a man younger than 35 with Graves' hyperthyroidism.

This clonotype was picked up a small number of times. The chain uses TRBV6-1 and TRBJ2-1; 7 positions agree with TRBD2. The J segment lost 5 bases and the V segment lost 1 base, leaving 2 bases of the junction unmatched. The CDR3 runs to 14 residues. Germline CDR1 is MNHNS and CDR2 is SASEGT. The CDR3 loop is CASSEVGGNNEQFF. The CDR3 DNA sequence: TGTGCCAGCAGTGAAGTGGGGGGGAACAATGAGCAGTTCTTC.

There are a few counts of this clonotype. V gene TRBV12-3 or TRBV12-4 combines with J gene TRBJ2-1; the D gene is possibly TRBD2 (5 bases). The CDR3 loop spans 15 amino acids. V shed 6 bases and J shed 2 bases, with 14 bases lying between them. CDR3 DNA sequence: TGTGCCAGCAGCCACGGACTTTTGACCTACAATGAGCAGTTCTTC. Encoded protein: CASSHGLLTYNEQFF.

The table lists this clonotype with many counts. The V gene is TRBV20-1, the J gene TRBJ2-7; D call uncertain. The germline CDR1 and CDR2 sequences are DFQATT and SNEGSKA (reference sequence). There are 15 residues in the CDR3. V lost 2 bases and J 3 bases, leaving 17 bases between the germline ends. CDR3 sequence (DNA): TGCAGTGCTAGACCTCGCCGGTCTCTACTCTACGAGCAGTACTTC. This gives the protein CSARPRRSLLYEQYF.

This chain connects TRBV2 to TRBJ1-3; D remains ambiguous. CDR1 and CDR2 (germline): SNHLY, FYNNEI. The CDR3 runs 13 residues. Trimming removed 4 bases from V and 4 bases from J, with 8 bases in between. Here the CDR3 reads CASSADTGNTIYF. CDR3 nucleotides: TGTGCCAGCAGTGCAGACACGGGAAACACCATATATTTT.

This clonotype was seen many times. The V call is TRBV18, the J call TRBJ2-7; no clear D. Germline-derived CDR1 and CDR2 are KGHSH and LQKENI. V lost 0 bases and J 2 bases, leaving 5 bases between the germline ends. This CDR3 spans 13 amino acids. For the CDR3, the DNA is TGTGCCAGCTCACCACCGGCACCCTACGAGCAGTACTTC. Translation gives CASSPPAPYEQYF.

This clonotype appeared a few times. The chain combines TRBV7-9 with TRBJ2-7, with 10 bases lining up with TRBD2. The CDR3 runs to 15 residues. Trimming took 6 bases from V and 7 from J; bases not matched to a gene: 12. Germline lookup yields CDR1 SEHNR and CDR2 FQNEAQ (reference sequence). In DNA, the CDR3 is TGTGCCAGCAGGGGCGAAGCGGGAGGGCCGAGGGAGCAGTACTTC. Translating gives CASRGEAGGPREQYF.

This clonotype appeared many times. The chain carries TRBV20-1 and TRBJ2-7, with D possibly matching TRBD1 (6 bases). The CDR3 totals 13 residues. V shed 3 bases and J shed 2 bases, with 11 bases lying between them. The germline V gene encodes CDR1 DFQATT and CDR2 SNEGSKA (reference sequence). For the CDR3, the DNA is TGCAGTGCTAGGTCACAGGGCCCCTACGAGCAGTACTTC. Translated, it gives CSARSQGPYEQYF.

The rearrangement uses TRBV2 and TRBJ1-2; D might be TRBD1 (5 bases). V was shortened by 7 bases and J by 4 bases, with 13 bases between the two germline ends. The CDR3 covers 13 residues. From germline, CDR1 is SNHLY and CDR2 FYNNEI. The CDR3 DNA is TGTGCCAGCAAGGCAGGGAGCGGCTATGGCTACACCTTC. It is translated as CASKAGSGYGYTF.

This clonotype was counted only a few times. The V call is TRBV28, the J call TRBJ2-2, with D unresolved. Germline V gene sequence: CDR1 MDHEN, CDR2 SYDVKM. The CDR3 is made up of 15 amino acids. V lost 6 bases and J 0 bases, leaving 11 bases between the germline ends. CDR3 nucleotides: TGTGCCAGCAGAAGTGCTTTCCCGAACACCGGGGAGCTGTTTTTT. This gives the protein CASRSAFPNTGELFF. Using reference TRBV28 and TRBJ2-2 for the parts outside the CDR3, the full variable domain is DVKVTQSSRYLVKRTGEKVFLECVQDMDHENMFWYRQDPGLGLRLIYFSYDVKMKEKGDIPEGYSVSREKKERFSLILESASTNQTSMYLCASRSAFPNTGELFFGEGSRLTVL.